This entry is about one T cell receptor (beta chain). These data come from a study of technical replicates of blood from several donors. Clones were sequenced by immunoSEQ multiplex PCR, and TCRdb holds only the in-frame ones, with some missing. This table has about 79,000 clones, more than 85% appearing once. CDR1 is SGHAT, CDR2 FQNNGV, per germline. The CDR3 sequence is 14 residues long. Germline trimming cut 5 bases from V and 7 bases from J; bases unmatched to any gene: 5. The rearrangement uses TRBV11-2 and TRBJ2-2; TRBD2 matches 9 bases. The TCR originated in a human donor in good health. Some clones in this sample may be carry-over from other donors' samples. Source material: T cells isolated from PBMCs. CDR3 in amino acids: CASSLGLAGGELFF. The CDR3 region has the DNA TGTGCCAGCAGCCTGGGACTAGCTGGCGGGGAGCTGTTTTTT.